The 19 T cell receptor beta chains below all came from one sample that was sequenced in a study of cytomegalovirus exposure and HLA in healthy donors. Primers: 60 Vbeta forward and 13 Jbeta reverse. The assay was immunoSEQ multiplex PCR, and TCRdb's table has in-frame clones only and misses some. Among 150,000 to 200,000 clones listed, roughly four fifths were seen once. Sequencing was done on a sample of PBMCs. These TCRs come from a woman aged 30 to 39 in good health and CMV-seropositive.

This clone came up once. The CDR3 loop is CASSQDLGTGGFKGEKLFF. CDR3 DNA sequence: TGCGCCAGCAGCCAAGATCTCGGGACAGGGGGCTTCAAAGGGGAAAAACTGTTTTTT. This rearrangement joins TRBV4-3 to TRBJ1-4, with 12 bases matching TRBD1. The CDR3 has 19 residues. J was trimmed by 8 bases and V by 0 bases; bases with no gene match: 13. Germline assignment: CDR1 LGHNA and CDR2 YSLEER.

The chain has TRBV30 and TRBJ2-6; 10 nucleotides match TRBD1. The CDR3 loop spans 19 amino acids. Germline V gene data show CDR1 as GTSNPN and CDR2 as SVGIG (reference sequence). The trim removed 2 bases at V and 1 base at J, leaving 11 bases unmatched. The CDR3: CAWSTIGTGALSGANVLTF. The CDR3, as DNA: TGTGCCTGGAGTACCATCGGGACAGGGGCGCTATCTGGGGCCAACGTCCTGACTTTC.

The chain couples TRBV9 to TRBJ2-2, with a weak D call TRBD2 (5 bases). This CDR3 region has 15 residues. V dropped 2 bases and J dropped 11 bases, with 19 bases sitting between them. Germline lookup yields CDR1 SGDLS and CDR2 YYNGEE. The CDR3 bases are TGTGCCAGCAGCGTCGGAATTCTAGCTAGCCTTGAGCTGTTTTTT. It is translated as CASSVGILASLELFF.

The chain couples TRBV5-1 to TRBJ1-2; D ambiguous. Trimming left V 0 bases short and J 7 bases short, with 16 bases between. This CDR3 has 15 amino acids. CDR1 is SGHRS and CDR2 is YFSETQ in the germline V gene. CDR3 loop: CASSLDGRFSGGYTF. For the CDR3, the DNA is TGCGCCAGCAGCTTGGATGGGCGATTCTCCGGTGGCTACACCTTC. The full variable domain, in which reference TRBV5-1 and TRBJ1-2 provide the parts outside the CDR3, is KAGVTQTPRYLIKTRGQQVTLSCSPISGHRSVSWYQQTPGQGLQFLFEYFSETQRNKGNFPGRFSGRQFSNSRSEMNVSTLELGDSALYLCASSLDGRFSGGYTFGSGTRLTVV.

This chain uses TRBV29-1 with TRBJ2-1; maybe TRBD2 (6 bases). Germline CDR1 is SQVTM and CDR2 is ANQGSEA. V gave up 6 bases and J gave up 0 bases, with 12 bases separating them. This CDR3 region has 14 residues. The CDR3, as DNA: TGCAGCGTGGGACTTTTAAGCTCCTACAATGAGCAGTTCTTC. This codes for CSVGLLSSYNEQFF.

The rearrangement joins TRBV7-2 to TRBJ1-2, with a weak D call TRBD1 (5 bases). From germline, CDR1 is SGHTA and CDR2 FQGNSA. The ends were cut back, 5 bases at V and 3 bases at J, with 10 bases in the middle. The CDR3 covers 13 residues. The CDR3 DNA follows: TGTGCCAGCAGCCCCGGGACTTACTATGGCTACACCTTC. This translates into CASSPGTYYGYTF. The whole variable domain, remainder taken from reference TRBV7-2 and TRBJ1-2, is GAGVSQSPSNKVTEKGKDVELRCDPISGHTALYWYRQSLGQGLEFLIYFQGNSAPDKSGLPSDRFSAERTGGSVSTLTIQRTQQEDSAVYLCASSPGTYYGYTFGSGTRLTVV.

The chain employs TRBV6-1 and TRBJ1-6; D unresolved. Germline CDR1 and CDR2: MNHNS and SASEGT. Trimming removed 2 bases from V and 9 bases from J, with 17 bases in between. The length of the CDR3 is 16 residues. CDR3 nucleotide sequence: TGTGCCAGCAGTGAATTTGATGGGCAGCCCAGTTCACCCCTCCACTTT. Translation: CASSEFDGQPSSPLHF.

The V gene is TRBV7-9, the J gene TRBJ1-1; 8 bases line up with TRBD1. Germline values: CDR1 SEHNR, CDR2 FQNEAQ (reference sequence). The CDR3 sequence is 16 residues long. V lost 6 bases and J lost 0; bases outside the gene matches: 9. This chain's CDR3 is CASRHLLTGVNTEAFF. CDR3 DNA: TGTGCCAGCAGGCACCTCTTGACAGGGGTGAACACTGAAGCTTTCTTT.

The chain is built from TRBV7-2 and TRBJ2-5, with 8 bases fitting TRBD2. Trimming removed 4 bases from V and 1 base from J; junction bases left unmatched: 5. Germline CDR1 reads SGHTA; CDR2 reads FQGNSA. This CDR3 spans 15 amino acids. The CDR3 sequence is CASSSSAGVQETQYF. The CDR3 bases are TGTGCCAGCAGCTCGTCAGCGGGGGTCCAAGAGACCCAGTACTTC. The variable domain in full, completed from reference TRBV7-2 and TRBJ2-5, reads GAGVSQSPSNKVTEKGKDVELRCDPISGHTALYWYRQSLGQGLEFLIYFQGNSAPDKSGLPSDRFSAERTGGSVSTLTIQRTQQEDSAVYLCASSSSAGVQETQYFGPGTRLLVL.

This chain uses TRBV28 with TRBJ1-3; 7 nucleotides line up with TRBD1. The CDR3 has 15 residues. V lost 7 bases, J lost 0 bases, and 6 bases stayed unmatched. CDR1 is MDHEN and CDR2 is SYDVKM in the germline V gene. DNA for the CDR3: TGTGCCAGCATATCAGGGGGGACCTCTGGAAACACCATATATTTT. Translated, it gives CASISGGTSGNTIYF.

The gene calls are TRBV14 and TRBJ1-1; the D is unclear. The germline CDR1 and CDR2 sequences are SGHDN and FVKESK. There are 13 residues in the CDR3. Trimming left V 3 bases short and J 3 bases short, with 8 bases between. The CDR3 DNA follows: TGTGCCAGCAGCCAGGTTACATACACTGAAGCTTTCTTT. Protein: CASSQVTYTEAFF.

The CDR3 is CSVGGRAYGYTF. CDR3 nucleotides: TGCAGCGTTGGGGGCAGGGCCTATGGCTACACCTTC. The chain carries TRBV29-1 and TRBJ1-2, with D possibly matching TRBD1 (5 bases). The CDR3 runs 12 residues. V lost 4 bases and J 4 bases, leaving 10 bases between the germline ends. Germline V gene lookup returns CDR1 SQVTM and CDR2 ANQGSEA.

This clone appeared a few times. The same CDR3 arises from other DNA sequences in this sample as well. The chain uses TRBV4-3 and TRBJ1-2; D gene unclear. There are 14 residues in the CDR3. Trimming stripped 0 bases from V and 2 bases from J, with 7 bases between. Germline V gene sequence: CDR1 LGHNA, CDR2 YSLEER. CDR3 DNA: TGCGCCAGCAGCCAAGAGATGGAGAACTATGGCTACACCTTC. This sequence encodes CASSQEMENYGYTF.

The chain joins TRBV19 to TRBJ2-7; the D gene is possibly TRBD1 (7 bases). This CDR3 is 13 amino acids long. Germline V CDR1 and CDR2: LNHDA, SQIVND (reference sequence). Trimming left V 5 bases short and J 2 bases short, with 10 bases between. The chain's CDR3 is CASSAGQTYEQYF. The DNA of the CDR3 is TGTGCCAGTAGTGCGGGACAGACCTACGAGCAGTACTTC.

The chain carries TRBV29-1 and TRBJ2-7; no clear D. This CDR3 contains 12 residues. CDR1 is SQVTM, CDR2 ANQGSEA, per germline. The V end lost 3 bases, the J end lost 6 bases, and 12 bases lay between the germline ends. CDR3 residues: CSVDSGSGEQYF. For the CDR3, the DNA is TGCAGCGTTGATTCCGGGTCCGGCGAGCAGTACTTC.

The chain recombines TRBV5-6 with TRBJ2-7; TRBD1 might be the D (5 bases). CDR3 size: 15 residues. Trimming pared 4 bases from V and 2 bases from J, leaving 16 bases between. CDR1 is SGHDT and CDR2 is YYEEEE in the germline V gene. The CDR3 spells CASSRQTASPYEQYF. CDR3 DNA: TGTGCCAGCAGCCGGCAGACAGCGTCACCCTACGAGCAGTACTTC.

The V gene is TRBV5-4, the J gene TRBJ1-2; TRBD1 matches at 9 bases. Per the germline V gene, CDR1 is SGHNT and CDR2 is YYREEE (reference sequence). This CDR3 comprises 15 residues. With V trimmed by 3 bases and J by 2 bases, 5 bases remained unmatched. The CDR3 DNA follows: TGTGCCAGCAGCTCCCGGACAGGGGTAAACTATGGCTACACCTTC. Translated, it gives CASSSRTGVNYGYTF.

The V call is TRBV7-2, the J call TRBJ2-3; TRBD1 agrees at 7 bases. The germline V gene has CDR1 SGHTA and CDR2 FQGNSA. Trimming at V came to 3 bases and at J to 8 bases, leaving 5 bases not matched to a gene. This CDR3 has 13 amino acids. This CDR3 is CASSFTGAGTQYF. The CDR3 DNA is TGTGCCAGCAGCTTCACAGGGGCGGGTACGCAGTATTTT. Drawing the rest from reference TRBV7-2 and TRBJ2-3, the complete variable domain is GAGVSQSPSNKVTEKGKDVELRCDPISGHTALYWYRQSLGQGLEFLIYFQGNSAPDKSGLPSDRFSAERTGGSVSTLTIQRTQQEDSAVYLCASSFTGAGTQYFGPGTRLTVL.

The chain uses TRBV7-8 and TRBJ2-3; TRBD2 matches at 7 bases. Germline CDR1 is SGHVS and CDR2 is FQNEAQ. J was trimmed by 6 bases and V by 1 base; bases with no gene match: 13. CDR3 length: 17 residues. CDR3 protein: CASSLGIFPQAGDTQYF. The CDR3 bases are TGTGCCAGCAGCTTAGGTATCTTCCCGCAAGCGGGGGATACGCAGTATTTT.